A single sample is the source of the 7 T cell receptor beta chains below, sequenced in a study of blood T cell repertoires in COVID-19. The table came from immunoSEQ multiplex PCR; TCRdb's copy has only in-frame clones and leaves some out. The sample consists of roughly 35,000 clones, around 87% of them appearing once. Sequenced material: peripheral blood. The receptor source for this set is a human donor in a cohort sampled during active COVID-19.

The chain employs TRBV7-3 and TRBJ1-1; D perhaps matches TRBD1 (5 bases). V lost 5 bases and J 0 bases, leaving 7 bases between the germline ends. Germline V gene lookup returns CDR1 SGHTA and CDR2 FQGTGA. The CDR3 consists of 13 residues. The CDR3 sequence is CASSTRVNTEAFF. DNA for the CDR3: TGTGCCAGCAGCACCAGGGTGAACACTGAAGCTTTCTTT.

This clone was seen just once. This chain joins TRBV4-1 and TRBJ1-1, with a possible D match to TRBD1 (6 bases). Trimming took 3 bases from V and 1 from J, leaving 15 bases between them. CDR3 length: 16 residues. CDR1 is MGHRA and CDR2 is YSYEKL in the germline V gene. DNA for the CDR3: TGCGCCAGCAGCCAGGGCCGTGGGGGCAGGAACACTGAAGCTTTCTTT. Amino acid sequence: CASSQGRGGRNTEAFF.

The chain links TRBV6-2 or TRBV6-3 to TRBJ2-1; the D is unclear. With 6 bases removed from V and 0 bases from J, the gap between germline ends came to 12 bases. Per germline, CDR1 MNHEY and CDR2 SVGEGT. The CDR3 covers 15 residues. The DNA of the CDR3 is TGTGCCAGCAGCGCACCTGAGAGCTCCTACAATGAGCAGTTCTTC. Protein: CASSAPESSYNEQFF.

This rearrangement joins TRBV7-9 to TRBJ2-5; D is possibly TRBD1 (5 bases). Per the germline V gene, CDR1 is SEHNR and CDR2 is FQNEAQ (reference sequence). The V end lost 0 bases, the J end lost 2 bases, and 7 bases lay between the germline ends. The CDR3 has 14 residues. The CDR3 region has the DNA TGTGCCAGCAGCTTAGCAGGGGCACAAGAGACCCAGTACTTC. Amino acids: CASSLAGAQETQYF.

The gene calls are TRBV6-1 and TRBJ2-7; D is uncertain. This CDR3 comprises 14 residues. The germline V and J ends were trimmed by 2 bases and 3 bases, with 11 bases remaining between them. Germline V gives CDR1 MNHNS, CDR2 SASEGT. DNA of the CDR3: TGTGCCAGCAGTGAAAAAACAAGAGGCTACGAGCAGTACTTC. Its translation: CASSEKTRGYEQYF.

The gene calls are TRBV19 and TRBJ2-1; a weak D match, TRBD1 (6 bases). The CDR3 sequence is 16 residues long. Trimming took 6 bases from V and 0 from J, leaving 15 bases between them. The germline V gene encodes CDR1 LNHDA and CDR2 SQIVND (reference sequence). The CDR3 reads CASRDGGLSSYNEQFF. The CDR3 region has the DNA TGTGCCAGTAGGGATGGGGGCCTGAGCTCCTACAATGAGCAGTTCTTC.

The CDR3 nucleotides read TGCAGCGTTGCCCCGGACGGGGACGAGCAGTACTTC. This codes for CSVAPDGDEQYF. J is TRBJ2-7 and V is TRBV29-1; TRBD2 might be the D (5 bases). V dropped 4 bases and J dropped 5 bases, with 12 bases sitting between them. Germline V gene data show CDR1 as SQVTM and CDR2 as ANQGSEA. This CDR3 has 12 amino acids.